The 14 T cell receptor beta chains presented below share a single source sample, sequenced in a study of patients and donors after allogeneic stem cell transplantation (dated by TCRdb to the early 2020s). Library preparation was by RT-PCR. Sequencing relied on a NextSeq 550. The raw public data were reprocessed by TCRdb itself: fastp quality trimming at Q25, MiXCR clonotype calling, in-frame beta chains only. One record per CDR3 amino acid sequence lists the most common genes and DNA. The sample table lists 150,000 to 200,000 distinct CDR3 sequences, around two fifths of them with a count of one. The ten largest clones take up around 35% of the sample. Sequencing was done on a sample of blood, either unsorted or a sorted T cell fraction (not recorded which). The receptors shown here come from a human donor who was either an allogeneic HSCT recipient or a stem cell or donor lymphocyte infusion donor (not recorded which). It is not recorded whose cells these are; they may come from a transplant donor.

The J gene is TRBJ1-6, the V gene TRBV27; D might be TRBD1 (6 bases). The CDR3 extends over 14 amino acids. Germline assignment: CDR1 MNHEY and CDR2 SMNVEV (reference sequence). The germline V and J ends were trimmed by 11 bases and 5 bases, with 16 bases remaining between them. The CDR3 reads CASALRTDNSPLHF. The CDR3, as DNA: TGTGCCTCCGCTCTGCGGACAGATAATTCACCCCTCCACTTT.

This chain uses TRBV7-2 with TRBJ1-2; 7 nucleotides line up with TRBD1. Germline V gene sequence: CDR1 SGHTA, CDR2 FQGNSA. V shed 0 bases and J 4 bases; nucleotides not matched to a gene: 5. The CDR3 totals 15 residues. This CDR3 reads CASSLATGASYGYTF. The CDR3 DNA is TGTGCCAGCAGCTTAGCAACAGGGGCGTCCTATGGCTACACCTTC.

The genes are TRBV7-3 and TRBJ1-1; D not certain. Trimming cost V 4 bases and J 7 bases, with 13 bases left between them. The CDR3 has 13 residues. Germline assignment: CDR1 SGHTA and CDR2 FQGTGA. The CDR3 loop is CASSSSWGFEAFF. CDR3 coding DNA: TGTGCCAGCAGCTCGAGTTGGGGATTTGAAGCTTTCTTT.

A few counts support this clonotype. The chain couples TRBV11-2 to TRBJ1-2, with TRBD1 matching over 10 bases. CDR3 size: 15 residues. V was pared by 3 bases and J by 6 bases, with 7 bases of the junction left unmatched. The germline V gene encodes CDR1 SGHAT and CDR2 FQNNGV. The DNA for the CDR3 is TGTGCCAGCAGCTTTACGACAGGGGGCATCGATGGCTACACCTTC. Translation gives CASSFTTGGIDGYTF.

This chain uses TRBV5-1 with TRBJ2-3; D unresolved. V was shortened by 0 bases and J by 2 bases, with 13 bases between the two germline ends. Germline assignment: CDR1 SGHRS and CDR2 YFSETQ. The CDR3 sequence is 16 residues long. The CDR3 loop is CASSLAGPLPTDTQYF. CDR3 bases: TGCGCCAGCAGCTTGGCCGGTCCGCTCCCCACAGATACGCAGTATTTT.

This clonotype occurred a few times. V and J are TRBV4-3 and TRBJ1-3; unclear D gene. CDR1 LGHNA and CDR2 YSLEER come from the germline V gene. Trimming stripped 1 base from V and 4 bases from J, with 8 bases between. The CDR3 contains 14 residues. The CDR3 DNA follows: TGCGCCAGCAGCCAAGCAAGAGGCGGAAACACCATATATTTT. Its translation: CASSQARGGNTIYF.

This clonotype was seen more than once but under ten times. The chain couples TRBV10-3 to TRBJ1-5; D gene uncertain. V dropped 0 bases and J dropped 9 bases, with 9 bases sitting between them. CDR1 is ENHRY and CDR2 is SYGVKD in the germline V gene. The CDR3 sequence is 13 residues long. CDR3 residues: CAISESGGLPQHF. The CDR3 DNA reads TGTGCCATCAGTGAGTCGGGCGGCCTGCCCCAGCATTTT.

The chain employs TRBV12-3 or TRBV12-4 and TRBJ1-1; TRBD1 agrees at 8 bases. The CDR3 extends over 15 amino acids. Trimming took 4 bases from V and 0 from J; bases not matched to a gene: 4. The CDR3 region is CASSSTGALNTEAFF. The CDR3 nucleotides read TGTGCCAGCAGTTCGACAGGGGCCCTGAACACTGAAGCTTTCTTT.

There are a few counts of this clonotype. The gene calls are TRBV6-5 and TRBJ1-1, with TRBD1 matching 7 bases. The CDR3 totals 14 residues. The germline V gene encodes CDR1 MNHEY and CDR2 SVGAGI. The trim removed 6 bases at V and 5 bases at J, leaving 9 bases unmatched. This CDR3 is CASSKPGQTTEAFF. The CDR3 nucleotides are TGTGCCAGCAGCAAACCGGGACAGACAACTGAAGCTTTCTTT.

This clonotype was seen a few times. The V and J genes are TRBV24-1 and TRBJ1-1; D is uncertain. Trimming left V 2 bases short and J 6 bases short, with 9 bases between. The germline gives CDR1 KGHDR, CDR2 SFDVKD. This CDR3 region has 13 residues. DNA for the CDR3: TGTGCCACCAGTGATTCTCTTAGTCCTGAAGCTTTCTTT. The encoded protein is CATSDSLSPEAFF.

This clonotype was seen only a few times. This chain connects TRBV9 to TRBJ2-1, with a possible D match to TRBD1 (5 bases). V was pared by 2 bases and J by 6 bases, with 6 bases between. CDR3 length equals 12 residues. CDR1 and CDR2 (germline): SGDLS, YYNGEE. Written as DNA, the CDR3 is TGTGCCAGCAGCGTGACAGTCAATGAGCAGTTCTTC. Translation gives CASSVTVNEQFF.

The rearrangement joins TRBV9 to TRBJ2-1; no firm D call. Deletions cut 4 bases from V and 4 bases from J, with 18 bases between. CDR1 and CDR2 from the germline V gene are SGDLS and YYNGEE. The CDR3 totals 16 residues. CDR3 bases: TGTGCCAGCAGCTCCTCGACGGCAAAACGATACAATGAGCAGTTCTTC. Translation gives CASSSSTAKRYNEQFF.

This CDR3 is CASSGGLANEQFF. CDR3 DNA sequence: TGTGCCAGCAGCGGGGGGCTAGCCAATGAGCAGTTCTTC. J is TRBJ2-1 and V is TRBV9, with a weak D call TRBD1 (6 bases). Trimming took off 3 bases at V and 6 bases at J, with 10 bases between the two ends. Germline values: CDR1 SGDLS, CDR2 YYNGEE. CDR3 length: 13 residues. The full variable domain, rest sourced from reference TRBV9 and TRBJ2-1, is DSGVTQTPKHLITATGQRVTLRCSPRSGDLSVYWYQQSLDQGLQFLIQYYNGEERAKGNILERFSAQQFPDLHSELNLSSLELGDSALYFCASSGGLANEQFFGPGTRLTVL.

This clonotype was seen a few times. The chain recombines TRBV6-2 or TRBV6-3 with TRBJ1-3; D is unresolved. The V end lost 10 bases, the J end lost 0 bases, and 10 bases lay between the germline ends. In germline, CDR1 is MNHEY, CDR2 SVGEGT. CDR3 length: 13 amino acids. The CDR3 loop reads CATTDNSGNTIYF. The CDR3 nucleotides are TGTGCCACCACAGACAACTCTGGAAACACCATATATTTT.